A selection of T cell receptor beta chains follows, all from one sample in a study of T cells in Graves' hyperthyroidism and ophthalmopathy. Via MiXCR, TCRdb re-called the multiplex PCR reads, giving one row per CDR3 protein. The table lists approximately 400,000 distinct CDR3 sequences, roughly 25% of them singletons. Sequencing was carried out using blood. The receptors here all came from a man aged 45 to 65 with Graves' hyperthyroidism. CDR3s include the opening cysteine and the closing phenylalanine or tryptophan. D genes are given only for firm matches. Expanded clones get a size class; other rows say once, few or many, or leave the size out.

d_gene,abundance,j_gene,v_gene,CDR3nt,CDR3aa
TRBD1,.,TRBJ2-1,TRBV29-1,TGCAGCGTCACAGGGGGCAATGAGCAGTTCTTC,CSVTGGNEQFF
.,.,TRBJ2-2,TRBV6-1,TGTGCCAGCAGTGAATCGGGGGTAGGGGAGCTGTTTTTT,CASSESGVGELFF
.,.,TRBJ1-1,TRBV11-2,TGTGCCAGCAGCTTGGTCAGGGTACCGAACACTGAAGCTTTCTTT,CASSLVRVPNTEAFF
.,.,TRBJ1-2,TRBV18,TGTGCCAGCTCACCTTGGAACAGGGTGGACTATGGCTACACCTTC,CASSPWNRVDYGYTF
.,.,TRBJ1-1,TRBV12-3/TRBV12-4,TGTGCCAGCAGTTTTGGCGTTACCACTGAAGCTTTCTTT,CASSFGVTTEAFF
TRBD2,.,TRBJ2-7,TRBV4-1,TGCGCCAGCAGCCAAGTGGGCGGGAGCTCCTACGAGCAGTACTTC,CASSQVGGSSYEQYF
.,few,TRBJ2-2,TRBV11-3,TGTGCCAGCAGCTTAGACCATGGCGGGGAGCTGTTTTTT,CASSLDHGGELFF
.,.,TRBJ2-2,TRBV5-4,TGTGCCAGCAGCCCCAGCGGACAGAACACCGGGGAGCTGTTTTTT,CASSPSGQNTGELFF
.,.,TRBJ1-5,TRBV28,TGTGCCAGCAGTTTTCTCCAGCCCCAGCATTTT,CASSFLQPQHF
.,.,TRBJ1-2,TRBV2,TGTGCCAGCAGCGCGCGGGGTCTACAAAACTATGGCTACACCTTC,CASSARGLQNYGYTF
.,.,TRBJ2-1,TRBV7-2,TGTGCCAGCAGCTTAGTACCTGGGTACACTGAGCAGTTCTTC,CASSLVPGYTEQFF
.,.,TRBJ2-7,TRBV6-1,TGTGCCAGCAGTGGGATTTCCGGGACAAGAGGCTACGAGCAGTACTTC,CASSGISGTRGYEQYF
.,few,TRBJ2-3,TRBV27,TGTGCCAGCAGTTTTGAAGGGTTTCCAGATACGCAGTATTTT,CASSFEGFPDTQYF
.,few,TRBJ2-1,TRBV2,TGTGCCAGCAGTGGATCTGCGGGCAATGAGCAGTTCTTC,CASSGSAGNEQFF
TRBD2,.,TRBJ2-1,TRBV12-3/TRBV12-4,TGTGCCAGCAGTGCCGGGACTAGCTTCCTCGATGAGCAGTTCTTC,CASSAGTSFLDEQFF
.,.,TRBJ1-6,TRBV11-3,TGTGCCAGCAGCCCCGGCGCGGGGCGGAATTCACCCCTCCACTTT,CASSPGAGRNSPLHF
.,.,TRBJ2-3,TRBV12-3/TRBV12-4,TGTGCCAGCAGTTTTGGACCCGCTAGCACAGATACGCAGTATTTT,CASSFGPASTDTQYF
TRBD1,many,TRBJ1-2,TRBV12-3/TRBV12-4,TGTGCCAGCAGTTCCCTTGACAGGGGCTATGGCTACACCTTC,CASSSLDRGYGYTF
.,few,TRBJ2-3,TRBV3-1,TGTGCCAGCAGCCAAACCCGCCTAGAGCCAGATACGCAGTATTTT,CASSQTRLEPDTQYF
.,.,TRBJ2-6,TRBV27,TGTGCCAGCAGTCTCGTAACGGGGGCCAACGTCCTGACTTTC,CASSLVTGANVLTF
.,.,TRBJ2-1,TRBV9,TGTGCCAGCAGCGGTTATGAGCAGTTCTTC,CASSGYEQFF
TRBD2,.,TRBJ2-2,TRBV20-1,TGCAGTGCTAGACTTAAAGGTTTAGCGGGATACAACACCGGGGAGCTGTTTTTT,CSARLKGLAGYNTGELFF